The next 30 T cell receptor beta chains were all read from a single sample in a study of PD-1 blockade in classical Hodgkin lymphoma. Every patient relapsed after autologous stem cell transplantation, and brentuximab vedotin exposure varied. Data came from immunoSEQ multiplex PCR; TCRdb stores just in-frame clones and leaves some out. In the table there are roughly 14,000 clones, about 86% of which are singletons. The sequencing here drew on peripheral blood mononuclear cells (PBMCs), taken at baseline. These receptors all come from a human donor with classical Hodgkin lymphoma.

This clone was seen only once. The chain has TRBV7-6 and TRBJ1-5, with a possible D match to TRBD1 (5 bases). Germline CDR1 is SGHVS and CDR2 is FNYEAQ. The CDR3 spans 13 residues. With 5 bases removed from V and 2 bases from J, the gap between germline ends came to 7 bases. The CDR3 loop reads CASSPQGNQPQHF. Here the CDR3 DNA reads TGTGCCAGCAGCCCACAGGGCAATCAGCCCCAGCATTTT.

The CDR3 spells CASSLTIYEQYF. In nucleotides, the CDR3 is TGTGCCAGCAGCTTAACCATATACGAGCAGTACTTC. V usage is TRBV7-9 and J usage is TRBJ2-7; D is unresolved. CDR3 size: 12 residues. The V gene lost 2 bases and the J gene lost 4 bases, with 6 bases spanning the gap. The germline gives CDR1 SEHNR, CDR2 FQNEAQ (reference sequence).

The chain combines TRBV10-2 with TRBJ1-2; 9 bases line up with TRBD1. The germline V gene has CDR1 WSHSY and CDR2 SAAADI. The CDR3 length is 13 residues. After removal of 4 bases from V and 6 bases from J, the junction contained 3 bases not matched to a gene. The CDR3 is CASSAQGANGYTF. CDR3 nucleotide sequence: TGCGCCAGCAGTGCACAGGGGGCGAATGGCTACACCTTC.

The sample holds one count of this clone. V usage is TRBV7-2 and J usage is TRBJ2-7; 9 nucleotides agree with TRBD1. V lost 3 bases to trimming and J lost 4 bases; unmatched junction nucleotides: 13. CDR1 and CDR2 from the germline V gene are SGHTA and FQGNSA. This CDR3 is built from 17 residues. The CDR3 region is CASSFLTGTGRSYEQYF. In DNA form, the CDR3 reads TGTGCCAGCAGCTTTCTTACCGGGACAGGGCGTTCGTACGAGCAGTACTTC.

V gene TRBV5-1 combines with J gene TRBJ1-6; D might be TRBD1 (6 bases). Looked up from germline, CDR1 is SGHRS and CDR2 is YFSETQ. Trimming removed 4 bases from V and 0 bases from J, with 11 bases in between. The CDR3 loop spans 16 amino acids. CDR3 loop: CASSTGQSSYNSPLHF. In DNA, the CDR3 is TGCGCCAGCAGCACTGGACAGAGCTCCTATAATTCACCCCTCCACTTT.

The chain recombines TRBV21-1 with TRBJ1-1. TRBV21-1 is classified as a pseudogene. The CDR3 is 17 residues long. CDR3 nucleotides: TGTGCCAGCAGCAGTCCCGGGGCTGGGGGGAGAACAACTGAAGCTTTCTTT. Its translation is CASSSPGAGGRTTEAFF.

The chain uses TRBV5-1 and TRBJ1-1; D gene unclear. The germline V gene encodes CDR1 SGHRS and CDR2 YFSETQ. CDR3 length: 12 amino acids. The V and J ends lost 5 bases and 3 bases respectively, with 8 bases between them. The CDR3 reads CASRGTYTEAFF. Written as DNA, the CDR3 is TGCGCCAGCAGAGGCACCTACACTGAAGCTTTCTTT. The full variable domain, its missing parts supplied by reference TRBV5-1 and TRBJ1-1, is KAGVTQTPRYLIKTRGQQVTLSCSPISGHRSVSWYQQTPGQGLQFLFEYFSETQRNKGNFPGRFSGRQFSNSRSEMNVSTLELGDSALYLCASRGTYTEAFFGQGTRLTVV.

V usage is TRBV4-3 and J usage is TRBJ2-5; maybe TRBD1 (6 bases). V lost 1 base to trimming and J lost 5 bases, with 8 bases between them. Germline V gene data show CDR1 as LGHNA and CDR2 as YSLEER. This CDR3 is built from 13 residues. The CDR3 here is CASSQGRGETQYF. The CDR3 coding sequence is TGCGCCAGCAGCCAAGGAAGGGGGGAGACCCAGTACTTC.

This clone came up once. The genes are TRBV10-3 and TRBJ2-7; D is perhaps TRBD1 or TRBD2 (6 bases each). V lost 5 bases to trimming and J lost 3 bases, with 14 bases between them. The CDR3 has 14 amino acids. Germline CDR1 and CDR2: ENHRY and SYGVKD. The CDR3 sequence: CAISYVEGGYEQYF. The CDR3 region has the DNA TGTGCCATCAGTTATGTGGAGGGGGGCTACGAGCAGTACTTC.

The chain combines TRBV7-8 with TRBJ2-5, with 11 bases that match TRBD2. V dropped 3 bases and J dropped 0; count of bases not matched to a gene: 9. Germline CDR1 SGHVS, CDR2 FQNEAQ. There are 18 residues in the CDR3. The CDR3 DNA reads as TGTGCCAGCAGCTTCAAGGGGCTAGCGGGGGGCAACCAAGAGACCCAGTACTTC. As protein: CASSFKGLAGGNQETQYF.

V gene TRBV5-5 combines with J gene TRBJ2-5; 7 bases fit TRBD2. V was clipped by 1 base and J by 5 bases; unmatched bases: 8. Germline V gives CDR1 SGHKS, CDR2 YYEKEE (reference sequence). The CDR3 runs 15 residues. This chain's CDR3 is CASSLFTGGSETQYF. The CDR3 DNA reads TGTGCCAGCAGCTTGTTCACGGGGGGATCGGAGACCCAGTACTTC.

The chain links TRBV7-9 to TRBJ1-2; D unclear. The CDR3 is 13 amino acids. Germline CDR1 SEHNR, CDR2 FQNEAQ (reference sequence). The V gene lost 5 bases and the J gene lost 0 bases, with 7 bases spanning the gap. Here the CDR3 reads CASSDTANYGYTF. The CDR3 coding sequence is TGTGCCAGCAGCGACACGGCTAACTATGGCTACACCTTC.

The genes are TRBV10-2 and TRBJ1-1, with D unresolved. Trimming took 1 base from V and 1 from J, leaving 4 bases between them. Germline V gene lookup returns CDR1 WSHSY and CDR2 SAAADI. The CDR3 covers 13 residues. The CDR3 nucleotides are TGCGCCAGCAGTGAGTTCAGGAACACTGAAGCTTTCTTT. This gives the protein CASSEFRNTEAFF.

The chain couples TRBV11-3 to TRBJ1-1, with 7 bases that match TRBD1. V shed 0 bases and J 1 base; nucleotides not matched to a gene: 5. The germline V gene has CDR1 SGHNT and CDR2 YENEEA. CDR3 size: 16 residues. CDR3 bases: TGTGCCAGCAGCTTAGAGACAGGGATAAGGAACACTGAAGCTTTCTTT. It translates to CASSLETGIRNTEAFF.

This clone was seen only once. The CDR3 here is CARPGLGEDTEAFF. In DNA, the CDR3 is TGCGCCAGGCCCGGGCTGGGGGAGGACACTGAAGCTTTCTTT. The chain couples TRBV10-2 to TRBJ1-1; D perhaps matches TRBD1 (5 bases). The CDR3 length is 14 residues. Trimming shortened V by 9 bases and J by 3 bases, and 17 bases separated the two germline ends. CDR1 is WSHSY and CDR2 is SAAADI in the germline V gene.

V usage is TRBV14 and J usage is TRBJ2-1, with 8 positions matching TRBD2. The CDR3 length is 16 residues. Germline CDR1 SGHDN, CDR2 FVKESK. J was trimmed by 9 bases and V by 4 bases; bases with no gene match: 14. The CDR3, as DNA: TGTGCCAGCAGCCCCTTTGTACAGCGGGAGTGGAGTGAGCAGTTCTTC. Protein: CASSPFVQREWSEQFF.

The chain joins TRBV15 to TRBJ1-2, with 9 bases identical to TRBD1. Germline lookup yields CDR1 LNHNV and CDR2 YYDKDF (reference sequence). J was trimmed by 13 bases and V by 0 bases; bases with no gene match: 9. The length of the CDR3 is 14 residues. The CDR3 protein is CATSRDLGDRDSTF. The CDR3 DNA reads TGTGCCACCAGCAGAGATCTTGGGGACAGGGATAGCACCTTC.

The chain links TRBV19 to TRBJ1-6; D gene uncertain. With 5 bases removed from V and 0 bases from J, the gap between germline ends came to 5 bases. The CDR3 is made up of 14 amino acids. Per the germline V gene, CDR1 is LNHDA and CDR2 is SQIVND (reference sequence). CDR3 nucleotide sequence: TGTGCCAGTAGTTGGGCCTCCTATAATTCACCCCTCCACTTT. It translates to CASSWASYNSPLHF. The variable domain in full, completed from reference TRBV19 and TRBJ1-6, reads DGGITQSPKYLFRKEGQNVTLSCEQNLNHDAMYWYRQDPGQGLRLIYYSQIVNDFQKGDIAEGYSVSREKKESFPLTVTSAQKNPTAFYLCASSWASYNSPLHFGNGTRLTVT.

The CDR3 loop reads CASSPRVRGTGELFF. CDR3 coding DNA: TGTGCCAGCAGCCCGAGGGTTCGGGGGACCGGGGAGCTGTTTTTT. V gene TRBV11-3 combines with J gene TRBJ2-2, with D possibly being TRBD2 (6 bases). The germline V and J ends were trimmed by 5 bases and 5 bases, with 15 bases remaining between them. The CDR3 has 15 amino acids. Per germline, CDR1 SGHNT and CDR2 YENEEA.

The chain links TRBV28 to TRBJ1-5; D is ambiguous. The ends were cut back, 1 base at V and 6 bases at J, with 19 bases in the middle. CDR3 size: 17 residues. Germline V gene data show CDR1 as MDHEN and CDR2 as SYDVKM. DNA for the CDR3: TGTGCCAGCAGTTTATCCCCCACCGGCGGCTTGGGTCAGCCCCAGCATTTT. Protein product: CASSLSPTGGLGQPQHF.

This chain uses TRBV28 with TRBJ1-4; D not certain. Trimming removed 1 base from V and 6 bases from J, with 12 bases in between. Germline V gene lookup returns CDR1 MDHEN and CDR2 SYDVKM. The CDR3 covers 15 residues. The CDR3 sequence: CASSLSASRDEKLFF. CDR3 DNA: TGTGCCAGCAGTTTATCTGCCAGTCGGGATGAAAAACTGTTTTTT.

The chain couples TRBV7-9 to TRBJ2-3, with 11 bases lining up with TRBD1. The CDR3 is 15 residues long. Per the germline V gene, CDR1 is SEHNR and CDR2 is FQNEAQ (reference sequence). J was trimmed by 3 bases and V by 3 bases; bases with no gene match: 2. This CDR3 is CASSFGTGGTDTQYF. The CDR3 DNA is TGTGCCAGCAGCTTCGGGACAGGGGGTACAGATACGCAGTATTTT. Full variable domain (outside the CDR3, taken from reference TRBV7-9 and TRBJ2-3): DTGVSQNPRHKITKRGQNVTFRCDPISEHNRLYWYRQTLGQGPEFLTYFQNEAQLEKSRLLSDRFSAERPKGSFSTLEIQRTEQGDSAMYLCASSFGTGGTDTQYFGPGTRLTVL.

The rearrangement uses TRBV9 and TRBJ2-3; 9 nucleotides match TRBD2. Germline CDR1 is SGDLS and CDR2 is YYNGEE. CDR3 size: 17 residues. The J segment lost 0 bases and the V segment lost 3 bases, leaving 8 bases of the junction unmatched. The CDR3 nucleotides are TGTGCCAGCAGCGCCGGGACTAGCTCACCGAGCACAGATACGCAGTATTTT. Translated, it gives CASSAGTSSPSTDTQYF.

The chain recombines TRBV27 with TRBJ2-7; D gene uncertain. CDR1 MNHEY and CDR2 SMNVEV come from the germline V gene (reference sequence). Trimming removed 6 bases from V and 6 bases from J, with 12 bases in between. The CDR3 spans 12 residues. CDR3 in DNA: TGTGCCAGCAGAAAGCAAGTTGGCGAGCAGTACTTC. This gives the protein CASRKQVGEQYF.

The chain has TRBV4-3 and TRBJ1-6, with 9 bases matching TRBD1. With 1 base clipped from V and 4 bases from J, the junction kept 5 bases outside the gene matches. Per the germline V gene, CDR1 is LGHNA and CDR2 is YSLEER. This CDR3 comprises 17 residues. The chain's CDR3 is CASSQVGQGSYNSPLHF. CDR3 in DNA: TGCGCCAGCAGCCAAGTAGGACAGGGGTCGTATAATTCACCCCTCCACTTT.

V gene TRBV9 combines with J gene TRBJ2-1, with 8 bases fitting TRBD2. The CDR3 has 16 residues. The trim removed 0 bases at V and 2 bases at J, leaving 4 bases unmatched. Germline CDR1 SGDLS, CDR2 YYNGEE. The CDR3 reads CASSVGEGLAYNEQFF. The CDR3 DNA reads TGTGCCAGCAGCGTAGGGGAGGGACTAGCCTACAATGAGCAGTTCTTC.

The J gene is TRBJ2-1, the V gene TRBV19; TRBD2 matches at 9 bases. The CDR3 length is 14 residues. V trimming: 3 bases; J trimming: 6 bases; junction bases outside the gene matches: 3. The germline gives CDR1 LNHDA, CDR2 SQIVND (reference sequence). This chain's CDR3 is CASSMSSGGNEQFF. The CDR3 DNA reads TGTGCCAGTAGTATGAGTAGCGGGGGCAATGAGCAGTTCTTC.

The CDR3 nucleotides are TGTGCCAGCAGTTCTTCTCCGACAGACTACGAGCAGTACTTC. Amino acid sequence: CASSSSPTDYEQYF. The rearrangement uses TRBV28 and TRBJ2-7, with D tentatively TRBD1 (5 bases). Germline V gene lookup returns CDR1 MDHEN and CDR2 SYDVKM. The CDR3 is 14 residues long. Trimming removed 4 bases at V and 3 bases at J, with 13 bases between.

The CDR3 nucleotides are TGCGCCAGCAGCTTGGCCTATTTAGGTGGTGGGGCCAACGTCCTGACTTTC. It encodes CASSLAYLGGGANVLTF. The chain combines TRBV5-1 with TRBJ2-6, with D unclear. The CDR3 sequence is 17 residues long. Germline V gene data show CDR1 as SGHRS and CDR2 as YFSETQ. V lost 0 bases and J 3 bases, leaving 13 bases between the germline ends.

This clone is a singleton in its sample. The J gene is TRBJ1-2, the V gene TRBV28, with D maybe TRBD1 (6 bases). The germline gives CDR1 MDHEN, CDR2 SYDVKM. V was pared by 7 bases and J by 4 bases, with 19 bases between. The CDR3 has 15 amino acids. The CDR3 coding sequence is TGTGCCAGCAAAACACAGGGTAAAAGGAGCTATGGCTACACCTTC. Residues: CASKTQGKRSYGYTF.